This T cell receptor (beta chain) derives from a study of long-term antiretroviral therapy in people with HIV. Trimming took 2 bases from V and 11 from J, leaving 13 bases between them. In germline, CDR1 is GTSNPN, CDR2 SVGIG (reference sequence). CDR3 length: 12 residues. immunoSEQ v3.0 was run at survey level. Data came from immunoSEQ multiplex PCR; TCRdb stores just in-frame clones and leaves some out. The repertoire holds around 21,000 clones, with roughly 91% as singletons. This receptor was taken from a man aged 55 to 70 with HIV. Material: unsorted PBMCs, obtained 2.3 years after starting antiretroviral therapy. The gene calls are TRBV30 and TRBJ2-1, with D unclear. CDR3 in DNA: TGTGCCTGGAGTCCCCAGGTGGGGAAGCAGTTCTTC. This codes for CAWSPQVGKQFF. The entire variable domain, with the rest obtained from reference TRBV30 and TRBJ2-1, is as follows: SQTIHQWPATLVQPVGSPLSLECTVEGTSNPNLYWYRQAAGRGLQLLFYSVGIGQISSEVPQNLSASRPQDRQFILSSKKLLLSDSGFYLCAWSPQVGKQFFGPGTRLTVL.